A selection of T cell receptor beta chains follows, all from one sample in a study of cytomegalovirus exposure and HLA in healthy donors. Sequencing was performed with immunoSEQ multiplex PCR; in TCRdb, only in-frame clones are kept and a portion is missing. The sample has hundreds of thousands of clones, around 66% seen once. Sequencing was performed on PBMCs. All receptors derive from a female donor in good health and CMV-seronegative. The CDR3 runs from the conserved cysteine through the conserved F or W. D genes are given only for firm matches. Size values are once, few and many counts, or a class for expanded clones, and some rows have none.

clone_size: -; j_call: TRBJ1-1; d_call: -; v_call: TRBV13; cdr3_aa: CASSLGARMTEAFF; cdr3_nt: TGTGCCAGCAGCTTAGGGGCACGAATGACTGAAGCTTTCTTT
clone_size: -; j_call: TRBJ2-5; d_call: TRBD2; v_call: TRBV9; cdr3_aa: CASSEMDYPAGAHTQYF; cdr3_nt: TGTGCCAGCAGCGAGATGGACTATCCAGCGGGAGCGCATACCCAGTACTTC
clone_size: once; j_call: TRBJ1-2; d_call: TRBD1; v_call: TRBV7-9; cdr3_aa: CASSSSGTGAHGYTF; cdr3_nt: TGTGCCAGCAGCTCCTCCGGGACAGGGGCCCATGGCTACACCTTC
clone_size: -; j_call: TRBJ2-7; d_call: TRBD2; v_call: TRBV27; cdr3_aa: CASSPHSGSSYEQYF; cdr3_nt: TGTGCCAGCAGTCCACATAGCGGGAGCTCGTACGAGCAGTACTTC
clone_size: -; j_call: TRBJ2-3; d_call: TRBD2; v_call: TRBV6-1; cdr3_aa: CASSEARGAGVKDTQYF; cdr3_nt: TGTGCCAGCAGTGAAGCACGGGGAGCGGGAGTCAAAGATACGCAGTATTTT
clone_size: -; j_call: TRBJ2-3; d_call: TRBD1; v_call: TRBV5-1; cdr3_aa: CASKWLGQGRGGPTDTQYF; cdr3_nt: TGCGCCAGCAAATGGCTCGGACAGGGCAGGGGAGGCCCCACAGATACGCAGTATTTT
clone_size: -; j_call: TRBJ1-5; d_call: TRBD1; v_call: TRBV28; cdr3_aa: CASREQGAQYSNQPQHF; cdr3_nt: TGTGCCAGCAGAGAACAGGGGGCCCAATATAGCAATCAGCCCCAGCATTTT
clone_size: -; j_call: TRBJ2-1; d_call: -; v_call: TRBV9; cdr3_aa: CASSPRSFGSSYNEQFF; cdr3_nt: TGTGCCAGCAGCCCTCGCTCGTTTGGGAGCTCCTACAATGAGCAGTTCTTC
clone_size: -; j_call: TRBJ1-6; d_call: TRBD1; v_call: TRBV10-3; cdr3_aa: CAIRGTGESSPLHF; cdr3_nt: TGTGCCATCAGGGGGACAGGGGAAAGTTCACCCCTCCACTTT
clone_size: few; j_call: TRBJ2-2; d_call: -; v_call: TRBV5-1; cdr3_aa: CASSLGGRSTGELFF; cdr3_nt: TGCGCCAGCAGCTTGGGGGGGCGCAGCACCGGGGAGCTGTTTTTT
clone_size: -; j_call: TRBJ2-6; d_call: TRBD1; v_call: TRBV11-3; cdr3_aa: CASSGGTGTKLSGANVLTF; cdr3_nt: TGTGCCAGCAGCGGCGGGACAGGGACCAAACTTTCTGGGGCCAACGTCCTGACTTTC
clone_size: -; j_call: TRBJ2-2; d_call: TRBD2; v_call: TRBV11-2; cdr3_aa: CASTEIPGLGNTGELFF; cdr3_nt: TGTGCCAGCACCGAGATTCCAGGACTAGGGAACACCGGGGAGCTGTTTTTT
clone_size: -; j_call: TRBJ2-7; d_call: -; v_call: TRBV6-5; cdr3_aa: CAGRPDRKAYEQYF; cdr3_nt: TGTGCCGGCAGACCTGACAGGAAGGCTTACGAGCAGTACTTC
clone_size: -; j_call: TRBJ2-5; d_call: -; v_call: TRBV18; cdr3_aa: CASSPSGAQETQYF; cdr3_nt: TGTGCCAGCTCACCATCGGGTGCCCAAGAGACCCAGTACTTC
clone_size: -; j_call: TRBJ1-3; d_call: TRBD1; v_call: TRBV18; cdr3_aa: CASSRDRETLVSGNTIYF; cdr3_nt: TGTGCCAGCTCACGCGACAGGGAGACTCTAGTCTCTGGAAACACCATATATTTT
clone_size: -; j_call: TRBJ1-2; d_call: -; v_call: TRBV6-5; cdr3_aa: CASSYGGGIGGYTF; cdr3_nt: TGTGCCAGCAGTTATGGCGGGGGGATTGGCGGCTACACCTTC
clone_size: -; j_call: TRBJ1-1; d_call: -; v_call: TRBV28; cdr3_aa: CASTASLNTEAFF; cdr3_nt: TGTGCCAGCACCGCCAGTTTGAACACTGAAGCTTTCTTT
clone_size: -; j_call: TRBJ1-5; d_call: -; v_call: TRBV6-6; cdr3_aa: CASSSQYSNQPQHF; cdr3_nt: TGTGCCAGCAGTTCACAGTATAGCAATCAGCCCCAGCATTTT
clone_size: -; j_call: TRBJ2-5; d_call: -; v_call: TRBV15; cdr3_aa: CATSMGRVGETQYF; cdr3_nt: TGTGCCACCAGCATGGGCAGGGTGGGTGAGACCCAGTACTTC
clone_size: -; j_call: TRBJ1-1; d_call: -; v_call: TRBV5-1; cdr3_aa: CASSLAVSREAKAFF; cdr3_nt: TGCGCCAGCAGCTTGGCGGTGAGCAGGGAGGCTAAAGCTTTCTTT
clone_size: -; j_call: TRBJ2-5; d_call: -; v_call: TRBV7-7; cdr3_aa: CASSFNSAAETQYF; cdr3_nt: TGTGCTAGCAGCTTCAACTCGGCGGCGGAGACCCAGTACTTC
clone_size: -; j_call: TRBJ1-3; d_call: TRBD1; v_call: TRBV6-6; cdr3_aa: CASRAQGMSGNTIYF; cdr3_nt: TGTGCCAGCAGAGCACAGGGGATGTCCGGAAACACCATATATTTT
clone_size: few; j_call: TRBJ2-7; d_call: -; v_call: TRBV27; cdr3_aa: CAAQGRGEQYF; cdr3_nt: TGTGCCGCACAGGGCCGAGGGGAGCAGTACTTC
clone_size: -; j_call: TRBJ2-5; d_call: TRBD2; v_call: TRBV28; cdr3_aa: CASSSPIAGERETQYF; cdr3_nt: TGTGCCAGCAGCTCGCCCATAGCGGGGGAGAGGGAGACCCAGTACTTC
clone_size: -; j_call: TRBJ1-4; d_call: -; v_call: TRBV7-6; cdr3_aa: CASSLGYSSNEKLFF; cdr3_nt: TGTGCCAGCAGCTTAGGTTACAGCTCTAATGAAAAACTGTTTTTT
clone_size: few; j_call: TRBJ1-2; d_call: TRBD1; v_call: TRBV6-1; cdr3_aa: CASSEAGRDRGYGYTF; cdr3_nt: TGTGCCAGCAGTGAAGCGGGCAGAGACAGGGGGTATGGCTACACCTTC
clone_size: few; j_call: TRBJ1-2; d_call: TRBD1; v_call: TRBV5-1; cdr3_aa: CASSNLQGNYGYTF; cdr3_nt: TGCGCCAGCAGTAATCTACAGGGGAACTATGGCTACACCTTC
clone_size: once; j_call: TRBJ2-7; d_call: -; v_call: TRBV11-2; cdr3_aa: CASSSLQSSAYSYEQYF; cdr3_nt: TGTGCCAGCAGCTCCCTCCAGAGTAGCGCATATTCCTACGAGCAGTACTTC
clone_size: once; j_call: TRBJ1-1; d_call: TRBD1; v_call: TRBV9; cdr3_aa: CASSRQGVGTEAFF; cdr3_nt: TGTGCCAGCAGCAGACAGGGAGTTGGCACTGAAGCTTTCTTT
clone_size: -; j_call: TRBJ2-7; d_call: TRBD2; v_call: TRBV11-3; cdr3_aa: CASSLGGGRASEQYF; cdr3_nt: TGTGCCAGCAGCTTAGGCGGCGGGAGGGCCTCCGAGCAGTACTTC
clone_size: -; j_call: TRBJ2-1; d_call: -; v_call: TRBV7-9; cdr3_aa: CASSPGDEQFF; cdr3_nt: TGTGCCAGCAGCCCAGGGGACGAGCAGTTCTTC
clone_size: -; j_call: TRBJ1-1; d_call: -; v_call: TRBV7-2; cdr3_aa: CASSLVGSGGSMNTEAFF; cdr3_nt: TGTGCCAGCAGCTTAGTCGGGAGTGGCGGAAGCATGAACACTGAAGCTTTCTTT
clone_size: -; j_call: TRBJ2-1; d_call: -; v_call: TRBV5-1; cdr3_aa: CASSLGLDFVQFF; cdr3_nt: TGCGCCAGCAGCTTGGGACTAGACTTTGTGCAGTTCTTC
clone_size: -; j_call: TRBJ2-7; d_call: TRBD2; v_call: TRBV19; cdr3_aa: CASKPGGSSSYEQYF; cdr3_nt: TGTGCCAGTAAGCCGGGAGGCAGTTCGTCCTACGAGCAGTACTTC
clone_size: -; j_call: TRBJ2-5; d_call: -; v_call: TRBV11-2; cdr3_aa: CASSFRGGVVGQETQYF; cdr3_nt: TGTGCCAGCAGCTTCAGGGGTGGGGTGGTGGGTCAAGAGACCCAGTACTTC
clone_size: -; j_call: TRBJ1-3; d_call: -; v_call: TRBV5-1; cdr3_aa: CASSLSAGGSGNTIYF; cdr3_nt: TGCGCCAGCAGCTTGTCCGCCGGAGGTTCTGGAAACACCATATATTTT
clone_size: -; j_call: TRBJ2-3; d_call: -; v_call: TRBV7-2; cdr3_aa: CASSSSRLIPQYF; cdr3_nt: TGTGCCAGCAGCTCCTCAAGACTGATCCCGCAGTATTTT
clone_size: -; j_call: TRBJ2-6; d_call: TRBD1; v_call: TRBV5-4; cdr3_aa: CASRKRDRAGANALTF; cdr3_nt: TGTGCCAGCAGGAAAAGGGACAGGGCTGGGGCCAACGCCCTGACTTTC
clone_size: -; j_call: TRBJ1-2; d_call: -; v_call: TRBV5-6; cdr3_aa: CASSLGQVYGYTF; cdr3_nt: TGTGCCAGCAGCTTGGGGCAGGTATATGGCTACACCTTC
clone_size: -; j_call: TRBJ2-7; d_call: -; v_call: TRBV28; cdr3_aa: CASSLQDSYEQYF; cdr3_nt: TGTGCCAGCAGTTTACAGGACTCCTACGAGCAGTACTTC
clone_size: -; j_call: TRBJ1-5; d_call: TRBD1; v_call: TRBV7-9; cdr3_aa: CASRSQGGNQPQHF; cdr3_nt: TGTGCCAGCCGTTCACAGGGGGGGAATCAGCCCCAGCATTTT
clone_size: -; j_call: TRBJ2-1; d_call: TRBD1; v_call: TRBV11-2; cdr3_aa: CASSAQGERSPYNEQFF; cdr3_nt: TGTGCCAGCAGCGCCCAGGGGGAGCGGTCCCCCTACAATGAGCAGTTCTTC
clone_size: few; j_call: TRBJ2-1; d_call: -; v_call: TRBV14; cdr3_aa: CASSYTSRVQQFF; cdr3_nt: TGTGCCAGCAGCTATACGAGCAGGGTTCAGCAGTTCTTC
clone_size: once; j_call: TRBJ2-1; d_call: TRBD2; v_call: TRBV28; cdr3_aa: CASNGGGNNEQFF; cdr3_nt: TGTGCCAGCAACGGGGGGGGGAACAATGAGCAGTTCTTC
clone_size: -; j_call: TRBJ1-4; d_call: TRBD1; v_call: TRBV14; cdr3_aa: CASSRRTGGKGEKLFF; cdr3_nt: TGTGCCAGCAGCCGACGGACAGGGGGGAAAGGTGAAAAACTGTTTTTT
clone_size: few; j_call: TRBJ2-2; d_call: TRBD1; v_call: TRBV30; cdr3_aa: CAWSDPGTGGRELFF; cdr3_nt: TGTGCCTGGAGTGATCCCGGGACAGGGGGCCGGGAGCTGTTTTTT
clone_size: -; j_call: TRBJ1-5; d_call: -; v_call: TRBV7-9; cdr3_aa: CASSSREGTGNQPQHF; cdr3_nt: TGTGCCAGCAGCTCCAGGGAGGGTACAGGCAATCAGCCCCAGCATTTT
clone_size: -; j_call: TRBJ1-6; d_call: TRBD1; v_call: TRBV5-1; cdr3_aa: CASSSEGASNSPLHF; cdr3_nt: TGCGCCAGCAGCTCGGAGGGGGCGTCGAATTCACCCCTCCACTTT